The subject of this entry is one T cell receptor (beta chain). The data were taken from a study of T cell responses to AZD1222 COVID-19 vaccine. In germline, CDR1 is GTSNPN, CDR2 SVGIG (reference sequence). The CDR3 has 13 amino acids. Trimming removed 2 bases at V and 2 bases at J, with 7 bases between. Using immunoSEQ multiplex PCR, the repertoire was profiled, and TCRdb retains in-frame clones only, with some absent. The data show roughly 97,000 clones, about 89% seen once. The genes are TRBV30 and TRBJ1-5, with D possibly TRBD1 on 5 matching bases. The sequencing here drew on peripheral blood, taken on day 0 of AZD1222 vaccination. The TCR comes from an adult in good health. CDR3 loop: CAWSQQGNQPQHF. The CDR3 coding sequence is TGTGCCTGGAGTCAACAGGGCAATCAGCCCCAGCATTTT.